The TCR beta chain described here comes from a study of CD8+CD57+ T cells in acquired aplastic anemia. Germline CDR1 LNHDA, CDR2 SQIVND (reference sequence). V gave up 7 bases and J gave up 3 bases; unmatched junction bases: 3. This CDR3 is 13 amino acids long. Using genomic DNA as the template, TCR beta VDJ and CDR3 profiling was carried out. A single record per CDR3 protein comes from TCRdb applying MiXCR to the reads. The data hold around 79,000 distinct CDR3 sequences, with 70% observed a single time. Whoever was chosen for sequencing had shown CD8+CD57+ cell expansion by flow cytometry. The V call is TRBV19, the J call TRBJ2-5; 9 bases agree with TRBD2. Sequencing was done on a sample of sorted CD4+, CD8+, or CD8+CD57+ T cells (not recorded which) from PBMCs. The TCR comes from a human donor with aplastic anemia. The chain's CDR3 is CASMGLAEETQYF. Written as DNA, the CDR3 is TGTGCCAGTATGGGACTAGCCGAAGAGACCCAGTACTTC.